This T cell receptor (beta chain) came from a study of shared clonotypes between healthy human individuals. Study-level background: Per-donor plates numbered three CD4 naive, three CD4 memory, two CD8 naive and one CD8 memory. Study-wide results and caveats: The study drew on few donors, limiting represented genetic and exposure-history diversity.

This was a deep-level run. TCRdb keeps only in-frame clones here, not all; method: immunoSEQ multiplex PCR. The data contain just over 2,000,000 clones, 85% to 95% of them singletons. As concerns this clone: No antigen is known for it.

V was cut by 6 bases and J by 1 base, with 10 bases left in between. The CDR3 has 13 residues. In germline, CDR1 is MNHEY, CDR2 SVGAGI. Naive CD4+ cells were CD45RA-selected; the remaining cells were memory. The sequenced material came from naive CD4+ T cells sorted from blood. Subset noted: CD45RA+ positively selected. V is TRBV6-5 and J is TRBJ2-7; no clear D gene. The clonotype comes from a man aged 18 to 30 in good health. CDR3 nucleotide sequence: TGTGCCAGCAGCCCAGGTCTTTCCTACGAGCAGTACTTC. Protein sequence: CASSPGLSYEQYF.